This T cell receptor beta chain came from a study of OX40 agonist ivuxolimab in advanced cancers. This clone is a singleton in its sample. Sequenced by immunoSEQ multiplex PCR; TCRdb stores in-frame clones only, minus some. The sample has 30,000 to 45,000 clones, 82% seen once. This CDR3 is 16 amino acids long. Germline-derived CDR1 and CDR2 are LGHNA and YNFKEQ. The J segment lost 7 bases and the V segment lost 0 bases, leaving 4 bases of the junction unmatched. The chain joins TRBV4-2 to TRBJ2-1, with 12 positions matching TRBD2. The sequenced sample was CD4+ or CD8+ T cells sorted from blood, obtained in a trial of the OX40 agonist ivuxolimab. The sequence derives from an adult with an advanced solid tumor such as melanoma, head and neck, liver or kidney cancer. The DNA of the CDR3 is TGTGCCAGCAGCCAAGACACGACTAGCGGGAGTAATGAGCAGTTCTTC. Translating it yields CASSQDTTSGSNEQFF.